Presented here are 31 T cell receptor beta chains from one specimen sequenced in a study of shared clonotypes between healthy human individuals (dated by TCRdb to 2019 to 2021). The library was generated by the immunoSEQ multiplex PCR assay. TCRdb carries this immuneACCESS record with in-frame sequences only. Its versions omit some clonotypes, under half of them owing to an unresolved V gene in the studies checked, with the rest unexplained. This sample has about 2.2 million clones in its table, and approximately 92% of those were observed once. Jointly, the top ten make up 1.5% to 2% of the sample. For the CD8 naive samples, CD45RO-negative cells were positively selected for CCR7, yielding a CD45RA+CCR7+ population from which TemRA cells were excluded. Sequenced: naive CD8+ T cells from PBMCs. In the paper's terms, the cell subset or site label means: CD45RA+CCR7+. The receptors shown here come from a man between 18 and 35 years old in good health. Some clones in this sample may be carry-over from other donors' samples.

Only one count was recorded for this clone. The chain joins TRBV7-8 to TRBJ1-5, with 8 bases aligning to TRBD1. CDR1 is SGHVS, CDR2 FQNEAQ, per germline. The trim removed 4 bases at V and 4 bases at J, leaving 9 bases unmatched. The CDR3 is made up of 16 amino acids. Written as DNA, the CDR3 is TGTGCCAGCAGCTCGACAGGGGCGTATGGGAATCAGCCCCAGCATTTT. Its translation: CASSSTGAYGNQPQHF. Variable domain in full (rest from reference TRBV7-8 and TRBJ1-5): GAGVSQSPRYKVAKRGQDVALRCDPISGHVSLFWYQQALGQGPEFLTYFQNEAQLDKSGLPSDRFFAERPEGSVSTLKIQRTQQEDSAVYLCASSSTGAYGNQPQHFGDGTRLSIL.

This clone was recorded once. The gene calls are TRBV27 and TRBJ1-2; tentatively, D is TRBD1 (5 bases). There are 14 residues in the CDR3. CDR1 and CDR2 from the germline V gene are MNHEY and SMNVEV (reference sequence). The V end lost 3 bases, the J end lost 3 bases, and 11 bases lay between the germline ends. DNA for the CDR3: TGTGCCAGCAGTTTTCGGGGGGAAGACTATGGCTACACCTTC. As protein: CASSFRGEDYGYTF.

In this sample, this clone turned up once. J is TRBJ1-3 and V is TRBV7-9; D unclear. Trimming removed 6 bases from V and 4 bases from J, with 10 bases in between. The CDR3 is 13 amino acids. Looked up from germline, CDR1 is SEHNR and CDR2 is FQNEAQ (reference sequence). CDR3 sequence (DNA): TGTGCCAGCAGTCCCATATGGGGAAACACCATATATTTT. It encodes CASSPIWGNTIYF.

The chain uses TRBV7-2 and TRBJ2-1; 10 bases are a match to TRBD2. The V segment lost 1 base and the J segment 3 bases; nucleotides outside the gene matches: 6. This CDR3 has 17 residues. Germline loops: CDR1 SGHTA, CDR2 FQGNSA. Written as DNA, the CDR3 is TGTGCCAGCAGCTTAGAAATACTAGCGGGATACTACAATGAGCAGTTCTTC. Translating gives CASSLEILAGYYNEQFF.

The rearrangement uses TRBV27 and TRBJ1-2, with a tentative D call TRBD1 (6 bases). The CDR3 loop spans 14 amino acids. Trimming shortened V by 3 bases and J by 7 bases, and 15 bases separated the two germline ends. Germline loops: CDR1 MNHEY, CDR2 SMNVEV (reference sequence). The CDR3 spells CASSFGGRKFGYTF. The DNA for the CDR3 is TGTGCCAGCAGTTTTGGGGGGCGCAAGTTTGGCTACACCTTC.

This chain joins TRBV27 and TRBJ1-2, with a weak D call TRBD1 (5 bases). The CDR3 extends over 17 amino acids. Trimming left V 5 bases short and J 7 bases short, with 26 bases between. Germline V gene lookup returns CDR1 MNHEY and CDR2 SMNVEV (reference sequence). Here the CDR3 reads CASSPGLNYRGEIGYTF. For the CDR3, the DNA is TGTGCCAGCAGTCCAGGGCTAAACTACCGGGGGGAGATTGGCTACACCTTC.

This chain connects TRBV5-4 to TRBJ2-1; TRBD2 matches at 9 bases. Germline values: CDR1 SGHNT, CDR2 YYREEE (reference sequence). The V segment lost 1 base and the J segment 4 bases; nucleotides outside the gene matches: 3. This CDR3 spans 15 amino acids. CDR3 protein: CASSLWLAGYNEQFF. The CDR3 DNA reads TGTGCCAGCAGCTTGTGGCTAGCGGGGTACAATGAGCAGTTCTTC.

The chain combines TRBV27 with TRBJ1-5, with TRBD1 as a possible D gene (5 bases). The CDR3 is made up of 15 amino acids. CDR1 is MNHEY, CDR2 SMNVEV, per germline (reference sequence). The V gene lost 0 bases and the J gene lost 7 bases, with 13 bases spanning the gap. The CDR3 is CASSLSGGGGQPQHF. The CDR3 coding sequence is TGTGCCAGCAGTTTATCTGGGGGAGGAGGGCAGCCCCAGCATTTT.

In regard to this clone: Other DNA sequences within the sample encode an identical CDR3. The chain links TRBV27 to TRBJ1-5; 7 bases match TRBD1. This CDR3 contains 14 residues. The germline gives CDR1 MNHEY, CDR2 SMNVEV (reference sequence). J was trimmed by 2 bases and V by 6 bases; bases with no gene match: 4. CDR3 loop: CASSYQGGNQPQHF. CDR3 DNA: TGTGCCAGCAGCTACCAGGGGGGCAATCAGCCCCAGCATTTT.

This chain connects TRBV25-1 to TRBJ2-3, with TRBD2 identical over 8 bases. Germline CDR1 and CDR2: MGHDK and SYGVNS. The CDR3 totals 14 residues. Unmatched junction bases numbered 6, after V lost 4 bases and J lost 6 bases. The CDR3 loop reads CASSGGTRQDTQYF. The CDR3 bases are TGTGCCAGCAGTGGTGGGACTAGACAGGATACGCAGTATTTT.

The chain links TRBV5-6 to TRBJ2-3; tentatively, D is TRBD1 (5 bases). The V end lost 0 bases, the J end lost 2 bases, and 7 bases lay between the germline ends. CDR3 size: 14 residues. Germline values: CDR1 SGHDT, CDR2 YYEEEE. CDR3 protein: CASSLARATDTQYF. CDR3 nucleotide sequence: TGTGCCAGCAGCTTGGCCAGGGCCACAGATACGCAGTATTTT.

Comment on this clone: Other DNA sequences from this sample encode an identical CDR3 as well. The chain recombines TRBV27 with TRBJ1-1; 8 bases agree with TRBD1. The CDR3 totals 13 residues. CDR1 and CDR2 (germline): MNHEY, SMNVEV (reference sequence). The J segment lost 4 bases and the V segment lost 3 bases, leaving 1 base of the junction unmatched. The CDR3: CASSLDRATEAFF. The CDR3 DNA reads as TGTGCCAGCAGTTTGGACAGGGCCACTGAAGCTTTCTTT.

This chain connects TRBV30 to TRBJ2-1; D ambiguous. The V gene lost 1 base and the J gene lost 0 bases, with 10 bases spanning the gap. In germline, CDR1 is GTSNPN, CDR2 SVGIG (reference sequence). This CDR3 region has 15 residues. The CDR3 coding sequence is TGTGCCTGGAGTGAACCAGATGGCTCCTACAATGAGCAGTTCTTC. Protein sequence: CAWSEPDGSYNEQFF.

J is TRBJ1-1 and V is TRBV27; perhaps TRBD1 as D (5 bases). Germline values: CDR1 MNHEY, CDR2 SMNVEV (reference sequence). V lost 3 bases and J lost 0, with 11 bases in between. The CDR3 contains 15 residues. This chain's CDR3 is CASSFYGQMNTEAFF. Written as DNA, the CDR3 is TGTGCCAGCAGTTTCTATGGACAAATGAACACTGAAGCTTTCTTT.

The chain has TRBV2 and TRBJ2-7; a weak D match, TRBD1 (6 bases). V was pared by 3 bases and J by 4 bases, with 13 bases between. Germline CDR1 and CDR2: SNHLY and FYNNEI. The length of the CDR3 is 14 residues. The CDR3 region is CASSDIQGTYEQYF. The CDR3 nucleotides read TGTGCCAGCAGTGATATTCAGGGGACATACGAGCAGTACTTC.

The chain links TRBV4-1 to TRBJ1-5; maybe TRBD1 (5 bases). The CDR3 has 14 residues. The germline V gene has CDR1 MGHRA and CDR2 YSYEKL. V was cut by 1 base and J by 9 bases, with 13 bases left in between. The CDR3 DNA follows: TGCGCCAGCAGCCAAGCGGCTGGGGCTTGGCCCCAGCATTTT. This codes for CASSQAAGAWPQHF.

The V and J genes are TRBV28 and TRBJ2-7; unclear D gene. V was clipped by 8 bases and J by 0 bases, with 8 bases between them. The germline CDR1 and CDR2 sequences are MDHEN and SYDVKM. This CDR3 is 12 amino acids long. The CDR3 loop reads CASSYGSYEQYF. In nucleotides, the CDR3 is TGTGCCAGCTCTTACGGCTCCTACGAGCAGTACTTC. The variable domain in full, completed from reference TRBV28 and TRBJ2-7, reads DVKVTQSSRYLVKRTGEKVFLECVQDMDHENMFWYRQDPGLGLRLIYFSYDVKMKEKGDIPEGYSVSREKKERFSLILESASTNQTSMYLCASSYGSYEQYFGPGTRLTVT.

The chain employs TRBV6-1 and TRBJ1-2, with 7 nucleotides matching TRBD1. Per germline, CDR1 MNHNS and CDR2 SASEGT. The J segment lost 4 bases and the V segment lost 3 bases, leaving 8 bases of the junction unmatched. CDR3 length equals 15 residues. The CDR3 region is CASSEILTGLYGYTF. The CDR3, as DNA: TGTGCCAGCAGTGAGATTTTGACAGGGCTCTATGGCTACACCTTC.

This chain links TRBV27 with TRBJ1-5, with D perhaps TRBD1 (5 bases). V was clipped by 3 bases and J by 9 bases, with 12 bases between them. Per the germline V gene, CDR1 is MNHEY and CDR2 is SMNVEV (reference sequence). The CDR3 is made up of 13 amino acids. CDR3 DNA sequence: TGTGCCAGCAGTTTGAGGGGTTTAGGGCCCCAGCATTTT. This translates into CASSLRGLGPQHF.

V gene TRBV5-8 combines with J gene TRBJ2-7; tentatively, D is TRBD1 (6 bases). This CDR3 spans 12 amino acids. The germline V gene has CDR1 SGHTS and CDR2 YDEGEE. The V end was cut by 6 bases, the J end by 7 bases, with 14 bases between. The DNA for the CDR3 is TGTGCCAGCAACTTCAATAGGGGGGAGCAGTACTTC. Translating gives CASNFNRGEQYF.

Remarks on this clone: This sample includes further DNA sequences coding for the same CDR3. The chain employs TRBV11-2 and TRBJ2-7, with D perhaps TRBD2 (6 bases). Germline V gene data show CDR1 as SGHAT and CDR2 as FQNNGV. V lost 1 base and J 9 bases, leaving 7 bases between the germline ends. The CDR3 has 11 residues. CDR3 coding DNA: TGTGCCAGCAGCTTAGTCGGGGGGCAGTACTTC. Residues: CASSLVGGQYF.

This clone was found once. This chain connects TRBV28 to TRBJ1-6; 7 bases align to TRBD1. Trimming at V came to 4 bases and at J to 4 bases, leaving 4 bases not matched to a gene. The CDR3 runs 15 residues. Per the germline V gene, CDR1 is MDHEN and CDR2 is SYDVKM. CDR3 amino acids: CASSSTGQYNSPLHF. The CDR3 DNA is TGTGCCAGCAGTTCCACGGGACAGTATAATTCACCCCTCCACTTT.

V usage is TRBV27 and J usage is TRBJ2-7; 9 bases map to TRBD1. The CDR3 consists of 16 residues. The junction had 8 bases not matched to a gene; V was cut back by 4 bases and J by 1 base. Per the germline V gene, CDR1 is MNHEY and CDR2 is SMNVEV (reference sequence). In nucleotides, the CDR3 is TGTGCCAGCAGTTCACAGGGGGCATTGGTTTCCTACGAGCAGTACTTC. This sequence encodes CASSSQGALVSYEQYF.

The V gene is TRBV11-1, the J gene TRBJ1-1; D is unresolved. The CDR3 consists of 16 residues. The V end was cut by 2 bases, the J end by 0 bases, with 13 bases between. Looked up from germline, CDR1 is SGHAT and CDR2 is FQDESV (reference sequence). The CDR3 reads CASSLFGEGVNTEAFF. CDR3 bases: TGTGCCAGCAGCTTATTCGGGGAAGGCGTGAACACTGAAGCTTTCTTT.

V gene TRBV11-3 combines with J gene TRBJ2-7; the D gene is possibly TRBD1 (6 bases). The CDR3 consists of 12 residues. The V gene's germline CDR1 is SGHNT and CDR2 YENEEA. V lost 5 bases to trimming and J lost 5 bases, with 10 bases between them. The CDR3 loop reads CASSEGGDEQYF. The CDR3 DNA follows: TGTGCCAGCAGCGAAGGGGGTGACGAGCAGTACTTC.

The chain couples TRBV27 to TRBJ2-1, with 8 bases lining up with TRBD2. The germline V gene has CDR1 MNHEY and CDR2 SMNVEV (reference sequence). The junction had 14 bases not matched to a gene; V was cut back by 5 bases and J by 5 bases. CDR3 size: 17 residues. The chain's CDR3 is CASSLQRGGLGDNEQFF. In DNA, the CDR3 is TGTGCCAGCAGTCTCCAGAGAGGGGGACTAGGGGACAATGAGCAGTTCTTC.

This rearrangement joins TRBV28 to TRBJ1-1; 7 bases map to TRBD1. From germline, CDR1 is MDHEN and CDR2 SYDVKM. This CDR3 comprises 15 residues. The trim removed 2 bases at V and 1 base at J, leaving 4 bases unmatched. CDR3 DNA: TGTGCCAGCAGTTTAAGCTACAGGGGGAACACTGAAGCTTTCTTT. Amino acid sequence: CASSLSYRGNTEAFF. The entire variable domain, with the rest obtained from reference TRBV28 and TRBJ1-1, is as follows: DVKVTQSSRYLVKRTGEKVFLECVQDMDHENMFWYRQDPGLGLRLIYFSYDVKMKEKGDIPEGYSVSREKKERFSLILESASTNQTSMYLCASSLSYRGNTEAFFGQGTRLTVV.

V gene TRBV5-1 combines with J gene TRBJ1-1; tentative D call: TRBD1 (5 bases). Between the trimmed V and J ends, which lost 4 bases and 6 bases, there was a span of 16 bases. The V gene's germline CDR1 is SGHRS and CDR2 YFSETQ. The CDR3 is 14 residues long. The DNA of the CDR3 is TGCGCCAGCAGCCCACCTAGGACACCCCCTGAAGCTTTCTTT. Its translation is CASSPPRTPPEAFF.

Points on this clone: The same CDR3 can be traced to other DNA sequences in this sample. The chain is built from TRBV5-6 and TRBJ2-7, with TRBD1 identical over 9 bases. The V and J ends lost 2 bases and 3 bases, in that order; junction bases with no gene match: 3. This CDR3 has 14 residues. Germline loops: CDR1 SGHDT, CDR2 YYEEEE. The CDR3 nucleotides are TGTGCCAGCAGCTTCGGACAGGGGAACTACGAGCAGTACTTC. It encodes CASSFGQGNYEQYF.

The chain has TRBV10-3 and TRBJ2-7; TRBD1 agrees at 7 bases. J gave up 7 bases and V 3 bases, and 6 bases lay outside the gene matches. CDR1 ENHRY and CDR2 SYGVKD come from the germline V gene. The CDR3 is 13 amino acids. CDR3 sequence (DNA): TGTGCCATCAGTGATGGGACAGCCCAAGAGCAGTACTTC. It translates to CAISDGTAQEQYF.

The CDR3 DNA reads TGTGCCAGCACCCTGGGGGCTGGTAACATTCAGTACTTC. Protein product: CASTLGAGNIQYF. The J gene is TRBJ2-4, the V gene TRBV5-6; a possible D gene is TRBD1 (6 bases). Germline CDR1 and CDR2: SGHDT and YYEEEE. The CDR3 extends over 13 amino acids. V gave up 6 bases and J gave up 7 bases, with 14 bases separating them. Complete variable domain (other parts from reference TRBV5-6 and TRBJ2-4): DAGVTQSPTHLIKTRGQQVTLRCSPKSGHDTVSWYQQALGQGPQFIFQYYEEEERQRGNFPDRFSGHQFPNYSSELNVNALLLGDSALYLCASTLGAGNIQYFGAGTRLSVL.